The 20 T cell receptor beta chains below were found in one sample sequenced in a study of tumor-infiltrating lymphocytes in primary liver carcinoma. The authors took blood RNA from unsorted whole blood and also extracted germline DNA. cDNA specific to TCR beta was made from approximately 500 ng of total RNA, with a constant-region primer employed for priming. ARM-PCR, slightly modified, supplied the TCR beta libraries through three nested multiplex PCR rounds. Rounds one and two of PCR, each of around 11 cycles, were primed with TRBV1-TRBV30 forward primers and a C-beta reverse primer. TCRdb redid the calling of the multiplex PCR reads with MiXCR, one entry per CDR3 protein. The sample lists about 180,000 distinct CDR3 sequences, roughly three fifths seen once, with approximately 70% in the top ten. Input material: peripheral blood. The source of these receptors is a man aged 40-55 years with primary liver carcinoma and hepatitis B virus infection.

The V and J genes are TRBV6-2 or TRBV6-3 and TRBJ2-7; D assignment may be TRBD1 or TRBD2 (5 bases each). Germline V gene sequence: CDR1 MNHEY, CDR2 SVGEGT. The germline V and J ends were trimmed by 2 bases and 4 bases, with 15 bases remaining between them. This CDR3 has 15 amino acids. The CDR3 DNA sequence: TGTGCCAGCAGTTACCCTCCGGGGCTGGGATACGAGCAGTACTTC. Amino acid sequence: CASSYPPGLGYEQYF.

Only a few counts were recorded for this clonotype. The chain uses TRBV6-1 and TRBJ2-7; the D gene is possibly TRBD1 (5 bases). Germline lookup yields CDR1 MNHNS and CDR2 SASEGT. This CDR3 comprises 12 residues. Trimming took 3 bases from V and 6 from J, leaving 9 bases between them. CDR3 sequence: CASSDLGAEQYF. The CDR3 DNA follows: TGTGCCAGCAGTGACCTAGGGGCCGAGCAGTACTTC.

This clonotype was counted a single time. The chain has TRBV30 and TRBJ1-5; TRBD1 might be the D (5 bases). V was cut by 3 bases and J by 5 bases, with 17 bases left in between. Germline V gene data show CDR1 as GTSNPN and CDR2 as SVGIG (reference sequence). CDR3 length equals 15 residues. CDR3 residues: CAWSLFARDDQPQHF. CDR3 nucleotide sequence: TGTGCCTGGAGCCTGTTCGCTCGGGACGATCAGCCCCAGCATTTT.

In the case of this clonotype: At one of its ends the junction is not consistent with the germline gene, which may arise from a read error. The genes are TRBV6-6 and TRBJ1-4; D ambiguous. CDR1 is MNHNY and CDR2 is SVGAGI in the germline V gene (reference sequence). This CDR3 contains 13 residues. In DNA form, the CDR3 reads TGTGCCAACAGTTGGTCCTTGAATGAAAAACTGTTTTTT. Its translation is CANSWSLNEKLFF.

This clonotype was seen a handful of times. The genes are TRBV4-1 and TRBJ2-7; the D gene is possibly TRBD2 (6 bases). Germline-derived CDR1 and CDR2 are MGHRA and YSYEKL. The CDR3 sequence is 18 residues long. Deletions cut 0 bases from V and 2 bases from J, with 20 bases between. The CDR3 bases are TGCGCCAGCAGCCAAGATAGGGAGGTCGGGACTCGACCCTACGAGCAGTACTTC. It yields the protein CASSQDREVGTRPYEQYF.

The rearrangement uses TRBV6-5 and TRBJ2-1; 10 nucleotides agree with TRBD2. V shed 5 bases, J shed 5 bases, and the junction held 9 bases outside the gene matches. The CDR3 loop spans 16 amino acids. The germline V gene encodes CDR1 MNHEY and CDR2 SVGAGI. CDR3 sequence (DNA): TGTGCCAGCAGTCCAATTTCTAGCGGGAGTAACAATGAGCAGTTCTTC. This codes for CASSPISSGSNNEQFF.

The chain uses TRBV6-1 and TRBJ2-5; TRBD1 agrees at 8 bases. There are 16 residues in the CDR3. The junction had 14 bases not matched to a gene; V was cut back by 6 bases and J by 5 bases. Germline CDR1 reads MNHNS; CDR2 reads SASEGT. Here the CDR3 reads CASSSRDRQRGETQYF. In DNA, the CDR3 is TGTGCCAGCAGCTCCCGGGACAGGCAACGCGGGGAGACCCAGTACTTC.

This clonotype came up once. The chain combines TRBV5-1 with TRBJ2-5; 11 positions match TRBD2. This CDR3 contains 18 residues. Losses at the gene ends were 7 bases for V and 2 bases for J; bases not matched to a gene: 16. Germline loops: CDR1 SGHRS, CDR2 YFSETQ. The CDR3 DNA sequence: TGCGCCAGCGCCATCGGGGCTAGCGGGAGGCCCTATCAAGAGACCCAGTACTTC. The encoded protein is CASAIGASGRPYQETQYF.

V and J are TRBV11-3 and TRBJ2-1; maybe TRBD2 (6 bases). CDR1 is SGHNT and CDR2 is YENEEA in the germline V gene. The CDR3 is made up of 16 amino acids. The germline V and J ends were trimmed by 5 bases and 9 bases, with 23 bases remaining between them. The CDR3 region is CASSLAWDSGRSEQFF. CDR3 coding DNA: TGTGCCAGCAGCCTAGCGTGGGATAGTGGGAGATCTGAGCAGTTCTTC.

In the case of this clonotype: It may be a read error: a sequence one base away is much more abundant. This rearrangement joins TRBV11-2 to TRBJ2-4, with 9 bases that match TRBD1. The CDR3 consists of 12 residues. Per the germline V gene, CDR1 is SGHAT and CDR2 is FQNNGV. The CDR3 nucleotides read TGTGCCAACAGCTTAGACCGGGGGACAGGGACCTTC. It is translated as CANSLDRGTGTF.

This clonotype was counted at least ten times. The V and J genes are TRBV29-1 and TRBJ2-3; 10 bases match TRBD2. V gave up 6 bases and J gave up 3 bases; unmatched junction bases: 6. The V gene's germline CDR1 is SQVTM and CDR2 ANQGSEA. The CDR3 is 14 residues long. CDR3 coding DNA: TGCAGCGTCCAGCGGGAGGGCCTAACAGATACGCAGTATTTT. Translation gives CSVQREGLTDTQYF.

Concerning this clonotype itself: This CDR3 is missing its conserved last phenylalanine or tryptophan, likely due to a read error. The chain combines TRBV12-3 or TRBV12-4 with TRBJ2-3, with a weak D call TRBD1 (5 bases). Trimming stripped 7 bases from V and 5 bases from J, with 16 bases between. This CDR3 spans 14 amino acids. This CDR3 reads CASKVEVRVDTQYY. In nucleotides, the CDR3 is TGTGCCAGCAAGGTCGAAGTCAGGGTAGATACGCAGTATTAT.

CDR3 sequence (DNA): TGTGCCAGCAGCCAGGGACTAGCGGGAGGGCCTAGAGAGACCCAGTACTTC. This encodes CASSQGLAGGPRETQYF. V and J are TRBV4-2 and TRBJ2-5; 16 positions match TRBD2. CDR3 size: 17 residues. Losses at the gene ends were 3 bases for V and 4 bases for J; bases not matched to a gene: 5. CDR1 LGHNA and CDR2 YNFKEQ come from the germline V gene.

Concerning this clonotype: Germline and junction disagree at one end, which may indicate a read error. The chain combines TRBV6-5 with TRBJ2-7; D not resolved. Looked up from germline, CDR1 is MNHEY and CDR2 is SVGAGI. This CDR3 is 14 amino acids long. CDR3 protein: CANSYSTWAYEQYF. The DNA of the CDR3 is TGTGCCAACAGTTACTCTACTTGGGCCTACGAGCAGTACTTC.

This clonotype showed up just a few times. The J gene is TRBJ1-2, the V gene TRBV6-1; D gene ambiguous. The CDR3 has 14 residues. CDR1 and CDR2 (germline): MNHNS, SASEGT. V was shortened by 2 bases and J by 8 bases, with 15 bases between the two germline ends. CDR3 in DNA: TGTGCCAGCAGTGAACGCAGGTCCTGGGGAGGCTACACCTTC. Translated: CASSERRSWGGYTF.

The chain combines TRBV5-4 with TRBJ2-3; TRBD1 might be the D (5 bases). Trimming pared 0 bases from V and 6 bases from J, leaving 11 bases between. The CDR3 is made up of 14 amino acids. Germline values: CDR1 SGHNT, CDR2 YYREEE (reference sequence). The CDR3 DNA follows: TGTGCCAGCAGCTTGGAGATAGGGGCGGATACGCAGTATTTT. It codes for CASSLEIGADTQYF.

Points on this clonotype: Since a much larger clone is just one base distant, this may be a read error. The J gene is TRBJ2-6, the V gene TRBV6-2 or TRBV6-3, with 8 bases aligning to TRBD2. The CDR3 loop spans 13 amino acids. The V and J ends lost 8 bases and 8 bases, in that order; junction bases with no gene match: 5. Germline V lookup: CDR1 MNHEY, CDR2 SVGEGT. The CDR3, as DNA: TGTGCCAGCTGTCGGGGGGGACCCAACGTCCTGACTTTC. Encoded protein: CASCRGGPNVLTF.

V and J are TRBV6-1 and TRBJ1-4; 9 bases are shared with TRBD1. CDR1 is MNHNS and CDR2 is SASEGT in the germline V gene. This CDR3 comprises 15 residues. Trimming at V came to 5 bases and at J to 6 bases, leaving 7 bases not matched to a gene. CDR3 amino acids: CASSNPGQGYEKLFF. As DNA, the CDR3 is TGTGCCAGCAGTAACCCGGGACAGGGATATGAAAAACTGTTTTTT.

This clonotype appeared once. This CDR3 fails to terminate in the conserved phenylalanine or tryptophan, so it likely reflects a read error. The CDR3 sequence is CASSQRQSNNQPQHS. CDR3 coding DNA: TGTGCCAGCAGTCAGCGACAGAGTAACAATCAGCCCCAGCATTCT. The V and J genes are TRBV4-2 and TRBJ1-5, with D possibly matching TRBD1 (5 bases). The CDR3 is 15 amino acids. Trimming removed 6 bases at V and 3 bases at J, with 15 bases between. From germline, CDR1 is LGHNA and CDR2 YNFKEQ.

This clonotype was seen only a few times. The chain is built from TRBV4-1 and TRBJ2-5; D ambiguous. The V gene's germline CDR1 is MGHRA and CDR2 YSYEKL. Trimming pared 1 base from V and 6 bases from J, leaving 18 bases between. There are 16 residues in the CDR3. CDR3 DNA: TGCGCCAGCAGCCAAGTGTTTCCCACCGACGGAAAGACCCAGTACTTC. As protein: CASSQVFPTDGKTQYF.